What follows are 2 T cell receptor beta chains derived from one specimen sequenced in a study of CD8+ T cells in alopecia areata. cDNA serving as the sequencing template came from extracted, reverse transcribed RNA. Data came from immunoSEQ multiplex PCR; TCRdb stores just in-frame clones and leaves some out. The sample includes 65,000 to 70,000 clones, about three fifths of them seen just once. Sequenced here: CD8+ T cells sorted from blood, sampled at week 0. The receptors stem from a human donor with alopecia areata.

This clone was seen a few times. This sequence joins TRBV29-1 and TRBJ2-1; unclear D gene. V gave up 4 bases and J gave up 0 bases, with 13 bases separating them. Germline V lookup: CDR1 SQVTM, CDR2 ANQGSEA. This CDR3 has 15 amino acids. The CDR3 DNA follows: TGCAGCGTTGTCATGAGGATAAGCTCCTACAATGAGCAGTTCTTC. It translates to CSVVMRISSYNEQFF.

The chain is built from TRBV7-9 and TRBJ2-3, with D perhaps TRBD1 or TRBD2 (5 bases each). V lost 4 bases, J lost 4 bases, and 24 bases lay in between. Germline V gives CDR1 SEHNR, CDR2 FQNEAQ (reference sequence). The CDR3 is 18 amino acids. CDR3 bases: TGTGCCAGCAGCTCAGGATTCAGGGATAGAGGGGATGCAGATACGCAGTATTTT. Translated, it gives CASSSGFRDRGDADTQYF.